The clone carrying this TCR beta chain occurred once. These data are taken from a study of cytomegalovirus exposure and HLA in healthy donors. PCR employed 60 Vbeta and 13 Jbeta primers. The authors' processing: Later analysis identified roughly 84 million unique TCR beta chains, roughly 11 million shared. TCRdb's table, derived via immunoSEQ multiplex PCR, lists solely in-frame clones and lacks some. That table furnishes V, J and clone size, whereas the DNA furnished D and trimming. This sample carries about 170,000 clones, roughly four fifths of them seen once, and the ten largest clones take roughly 4.4%. The CDR3 contains 15 residues. V lost 7 bases to trimming and J lost 4 bases, with 20 bases between them. From germline, CDR1 is SGDLS and CDR2 YYNGEE.

The gene calls are TRBV9 and TRBJ1-1; perhaps TRBD1 as D (5 bases). This sequence was found in a woman between 18 and 29 years old in good health and CMV-seropositive. Sequencing used PBMCs. The CDR3 loop is CASRPQFGGVTEAFF. CDR3 nucleotides: TGTGCCAGCCGCCCTCAATTTGGGGGGGTCACTGAAGCTTTCTTT. Using reference TRBV9 and TRBJ1-1 for the parts outside the CDR3, the full variable domain is DSGVTQTPKHLITATGQRVTLRCSPRSGDLSVYWYQQSLDQGLQFLIQYYNGEERAKGNILERFSAQQFPDLHSELNLSSLELGDSALYFCASRPQFGGVTEAFFGQGTRLTVV.